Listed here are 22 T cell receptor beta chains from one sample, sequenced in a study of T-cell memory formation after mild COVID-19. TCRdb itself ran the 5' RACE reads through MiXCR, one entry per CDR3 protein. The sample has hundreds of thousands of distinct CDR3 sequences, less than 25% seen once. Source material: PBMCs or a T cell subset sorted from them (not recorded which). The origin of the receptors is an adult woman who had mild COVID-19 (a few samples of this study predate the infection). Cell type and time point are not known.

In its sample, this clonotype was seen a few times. In DNA, the CDR3 is TGTGCCTGGAGTCCGGGGGTTGGGAACAATGAGCAGTTCTTC. Its protein product is CAWSPGVGNNEQFF. This sequence joins TRBV30 and TRBJ2-1, with a tentative D call TRBD2 (6 bases). The CDR3 covers 14 residues. The germline CDR1 and CDR2 sequences are GTSNPN and SVGIG (reference sequence). Trimming pared 2 bases from V and 5 bases from J, leaving 13 bases between.

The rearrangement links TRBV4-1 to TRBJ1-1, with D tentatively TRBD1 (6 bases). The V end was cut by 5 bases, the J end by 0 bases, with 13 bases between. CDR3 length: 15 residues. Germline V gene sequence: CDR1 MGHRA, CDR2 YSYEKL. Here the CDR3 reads CASSSPGTMNTEAFF. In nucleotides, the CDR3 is TGCGCCAGCAGCTCGCCCGGGACAATGAACACTGAAGCTTTCTTT.

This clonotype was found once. The CDR3 here is CASSLTRADNEQFF. CDR3 bases: TGTGCCAGCAGCCTGACTAGGGCCGACAATGAGCAGTTCTTC. The J gene is TRBJ2-1, the V gene TRBV7-9, with D tentatively TRBD2 (6 bases). The CDR3 has 14 amino acids. In germline, CDR1 is SEHNR, CDR2 FQNEAQ (reference sequence). Deletions cut 5 bases from V and 5 bases from J, with 13 bases between.

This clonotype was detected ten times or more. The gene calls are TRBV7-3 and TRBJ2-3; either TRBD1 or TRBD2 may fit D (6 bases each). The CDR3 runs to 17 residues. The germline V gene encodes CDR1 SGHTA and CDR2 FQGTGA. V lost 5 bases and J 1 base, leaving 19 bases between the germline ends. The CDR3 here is CASSPAPRGRGTDTQYF. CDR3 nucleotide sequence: TGTGCCAGCAGCCCAGCCCCCCGGGGGCGGGGCACAGATACGCAGTATTTT. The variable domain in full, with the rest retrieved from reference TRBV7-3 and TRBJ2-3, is GAGVSQTPSNKVTEKGKYVELRCDPISGHTALYWYRQSLGQGPEFLIYFQGTGAADDSGLPNDRFFAVRPEGSVSTLKIQRTERGDSAVYLCASSPAPRGRGTDTQYFGPGTRLTVL.

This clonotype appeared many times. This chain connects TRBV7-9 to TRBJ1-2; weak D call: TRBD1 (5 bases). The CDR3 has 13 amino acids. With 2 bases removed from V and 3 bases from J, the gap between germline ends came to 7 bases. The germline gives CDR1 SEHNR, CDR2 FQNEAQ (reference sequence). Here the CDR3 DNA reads TGTGCCAGCAGCTTATCGACAGACTATGGCTACACCTTC. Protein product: CASSLSTDYGYTF.

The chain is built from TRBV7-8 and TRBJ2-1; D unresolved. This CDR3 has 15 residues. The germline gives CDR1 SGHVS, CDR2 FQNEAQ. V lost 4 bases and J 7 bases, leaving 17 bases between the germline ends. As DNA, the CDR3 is TGTGCCAGCAGCTCCCCAGGAGAACGTCGGAATGAGCAGTTCTTC. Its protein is CASSSPGERRNEQFF.

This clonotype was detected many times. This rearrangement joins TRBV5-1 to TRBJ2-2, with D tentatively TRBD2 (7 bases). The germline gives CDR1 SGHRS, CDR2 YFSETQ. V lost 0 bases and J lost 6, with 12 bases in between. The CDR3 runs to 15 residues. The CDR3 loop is CASSLGQAGAGELFF. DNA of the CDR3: TGCGCCAGCAGCTTGGGACAGGCGGGGGCCGGGGAGCTGTTTTTT.

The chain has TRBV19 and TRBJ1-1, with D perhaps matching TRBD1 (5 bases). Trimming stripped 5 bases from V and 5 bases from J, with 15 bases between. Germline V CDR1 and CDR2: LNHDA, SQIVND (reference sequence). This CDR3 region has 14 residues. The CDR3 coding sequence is TGTGCCAGTAGTGCCAGGGAGGTGGGTACTGAAGCTTTCTTT. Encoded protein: CASSAREVGTEAFF.

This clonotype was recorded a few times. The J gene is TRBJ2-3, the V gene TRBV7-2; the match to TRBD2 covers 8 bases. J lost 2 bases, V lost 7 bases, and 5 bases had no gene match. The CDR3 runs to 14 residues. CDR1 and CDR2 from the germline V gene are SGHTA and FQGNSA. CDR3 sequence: CASTQTSATDTQYF. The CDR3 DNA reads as TGTGCCAGCACCCAGACTAGCGCCACAGATACGCAGTATTTT.

Here the CDR3 reads CSALGRQGRYEQYF. The CDR3 DNA reads TGCAGTGCCCTTGGGCGGCAGGGGCGCTACGAGCAGTACTTC. The rearrangement uses TRBV20-1 and TRBJ2-7; D might be TRBD1 (6 bases). Germline CDR1 is DFQATT and CDR2 is SNEGSKA (reference sequence). The CDR3 loop spans 14 amino acids. Trimming shortened V by 6 bases and J by 3 bases, and 18 bases separated the two germline ends.

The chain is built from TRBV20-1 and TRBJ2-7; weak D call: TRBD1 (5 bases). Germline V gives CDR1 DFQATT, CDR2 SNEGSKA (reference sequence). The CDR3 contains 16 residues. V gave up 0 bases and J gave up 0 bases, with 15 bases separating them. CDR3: CSARDRDRVNSYEQYF. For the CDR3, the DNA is TGCAGTGCTAGAGATCGAGACAGAGTCAACTCCTACGAGCAGTACTTC.

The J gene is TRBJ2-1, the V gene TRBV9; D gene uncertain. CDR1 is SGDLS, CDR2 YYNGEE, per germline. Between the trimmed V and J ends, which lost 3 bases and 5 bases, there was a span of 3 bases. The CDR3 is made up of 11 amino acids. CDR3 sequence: CASSDHNEQFF. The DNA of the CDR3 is TGTGCCAGCAGCGACCACAATGAGCAGTTCTTC.

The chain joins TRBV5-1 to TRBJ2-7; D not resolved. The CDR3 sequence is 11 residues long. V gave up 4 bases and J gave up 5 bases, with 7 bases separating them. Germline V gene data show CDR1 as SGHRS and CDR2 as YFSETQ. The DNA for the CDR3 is TGCGCCAGCAGCCTGAAGAACGAGCAGTACTTC. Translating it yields CASSLKNEQYF.

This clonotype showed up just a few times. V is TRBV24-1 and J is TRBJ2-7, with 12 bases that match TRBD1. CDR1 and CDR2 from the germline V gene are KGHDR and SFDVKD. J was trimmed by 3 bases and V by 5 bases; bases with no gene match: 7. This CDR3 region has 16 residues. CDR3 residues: CATSGWGQGAGYEQYF. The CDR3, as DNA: TGTGCCACCAGTGGCTGGGGACAGGGGGCTGGCTACGAGCAGTACTTC.

The chain's CDR3 is CASSFRGAQDTQYF. In DNA form, the CDR3 reads TGTGCCAGCAGTTTCCGGGGGGCTCAAGATACGCAGTATTTT. V usage is TRBV27 and J usage is TRBJ2-3; tentative D call: TRBD2 (7 bases). Germline CDR1 reads MNHEY; CDR2 reads SMNVEV (reference sequence). This CDR3 comprises 14 residues. V lost 3 bases and J 5 bases, leaving 12 bases between the germline ends.

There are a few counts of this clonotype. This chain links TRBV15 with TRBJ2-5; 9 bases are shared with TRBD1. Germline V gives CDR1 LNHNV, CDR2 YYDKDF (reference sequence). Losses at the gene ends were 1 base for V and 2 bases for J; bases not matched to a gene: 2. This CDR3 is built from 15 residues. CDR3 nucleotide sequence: TGTGCCACCAGCAGAGGGACAGGGGATCAAGAGACCCAGTACTTC. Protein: CATSRGTGDQETQYF.

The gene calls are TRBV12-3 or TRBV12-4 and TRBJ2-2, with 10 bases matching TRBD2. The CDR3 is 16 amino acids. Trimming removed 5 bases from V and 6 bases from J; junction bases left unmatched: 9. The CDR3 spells CASSRQLAGYAGELFF. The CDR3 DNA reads TGTGCCAGCAGTAGGCAACTAGCGGGGTACGCCGGGGAGCTGTTTTTT.

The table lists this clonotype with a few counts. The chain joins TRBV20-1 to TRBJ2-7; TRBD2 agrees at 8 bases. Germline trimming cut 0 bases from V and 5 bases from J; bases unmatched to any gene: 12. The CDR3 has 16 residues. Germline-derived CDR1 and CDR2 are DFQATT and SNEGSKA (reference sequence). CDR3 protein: CSARDIAGLVPHEQYF. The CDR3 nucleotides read TGCAGTGCTAGAGACATAGCGGGGTTGGTACCCCACGAGCAGTACTTC.

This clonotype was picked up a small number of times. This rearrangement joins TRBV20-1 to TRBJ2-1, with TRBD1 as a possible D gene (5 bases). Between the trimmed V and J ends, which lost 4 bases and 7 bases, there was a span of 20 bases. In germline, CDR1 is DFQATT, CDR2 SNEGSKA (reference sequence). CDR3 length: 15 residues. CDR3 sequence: CSATLGADVGNEQFF. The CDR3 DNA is TGCAGTGCTACATTAGGGGCTGACGTAGGGAATGAGCAGTTCTTC.

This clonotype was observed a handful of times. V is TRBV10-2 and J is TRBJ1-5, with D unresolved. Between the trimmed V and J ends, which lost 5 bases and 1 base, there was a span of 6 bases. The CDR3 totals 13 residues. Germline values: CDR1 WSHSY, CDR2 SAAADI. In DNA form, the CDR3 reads TGCGCCAGCAGTCAAGGGAGCAATCAGCCCCAGCATTTT. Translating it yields CASSQGSNQPQHF.

In DNA, the CDR3 is TGTGCCTGGAGTGTAATGGTTGTTAGCGGAGGCTCCTACAATGAGCAGTTCTTC. As protein: CAWSVMVVSGGSYNEQFF. This chain uses TRBV30 with TRBJ2-1, with D perhaps TRBD2 (6 bases). The V and J ends lost 0 bases and 0 bases respectively, with 18 bases between them. The CDR3 runs 18 residues. Germline lookup yields CDR1 GTSNPN and CDR2 SVGIG (reference sequence).

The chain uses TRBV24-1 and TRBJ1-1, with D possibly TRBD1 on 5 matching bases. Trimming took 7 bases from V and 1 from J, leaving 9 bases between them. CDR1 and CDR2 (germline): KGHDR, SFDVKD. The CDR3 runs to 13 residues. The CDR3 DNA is TGTGCCACCAGCCACCAGGGGAACACTGAAGCTTTCTTT. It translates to CATSHQGNTEAFF.